This entry lists 27 T cell receptor beta chains sequenced from one sample in a study of T cell changes during pregnancy in multiple sclerosis. Clones were sequenced by immunoSEQ multiplex PCR, and TCRdb holds only the in-frame ones, with some missing. The sample yields 45,000 to 55,000 clones, around 94% seen once. Here the sequenced sample was CD4+ T cells from peripheral blood mononuclear cells, taken in the second trimester of pregnancy. The receptors were gathered from a female donor in good health, enrolled as a control in a pregnancy study.

The chain recombines TRBV6-4 with TRBJ1-2; 7 bases line up with TRBD1. The germline V gene has CDR1 MRHNA and CDR2 SNTAGT. V shed 3 bases and J 2 bases; nucleotides not matched to a gene: 0. CDR3 length equals 13 residues. The chain's CDR3 is CASSEGQNYGYTF. In nucleotides, the CDR3 is TGTGCCAGCAGTGAGGGACAGAACTATGGCTACACCTTC.

The rearrangement uses TRBV4-1 and TRBJ1-4; D might be TRBD1 (6 bases). CDR1 is MGHRA, CDR2 YSYEKL, per germline. V lost 6 bases and J lost 4, with 18 bases in between. CDR3 length equals 16 residues. CDR3 sequence (DNA): TGCGCCAGCAGAGGTTCCGGAACAGGGAATAATGAAAAACTGTTTTTT. Translation: CASRGSGTGNNEKLFF.

The V gene is TRBV6-6, the J gene TRBJ1-1; D gene uncertain. Germline V gene sequence: CDR1 MNHNY, CDR2 SVGAGI (reference sequence). V dropped 7 bases and J dropped 3 bases, with 12 bases sitting between them. The CDR3 consists of 13 residues. CDR3 nucleotide sequence: TGTGCCAGCACCGAAGATGCGTACACTGAAGCTTTCTTT. It is translated as CASTEDAYTEAFF.

The rearrangement uses TRBV7-3 and TRBJ1-1; D not certain. The germline V gene encodes CDR1 SGHTA and CDR2 FQGTGA. This CDR3 spans 11 amino acids. V was cut by 7 bases and J by 11 bases, with 14 bases left in between. The CDR3 nucleotides read TGTGCCAGCATCCATGCCCTCGGGGCTTTCTTT. The encoded protein is CASIHALGAFF.

CDR3 nucleotide sequence: TGTGCCACCAGCAGAGATCCAGGTTCAAATGAAAAACTGTTTTTT. Protein sequence: CATSRDPGSNEKLFF. The rearrangement links TRBV15 to TRBJ1-4; D is unresolved. The CDR3 runs to 15 residues. Germline values: CDR1 LNHNV, CDR2 YYDKDF (reference sequence). Trimming removed 0 bases from V and 5 bases from J, with 10 bases in between.

CDR3 region: CASKVAGANTGELFF. The CDR3 nucleotides read TGTGCCAGTAAAGTAGCGGGAGCAAACACCGGGGAGCTGTTTTTT. The chain carries TRBV19 and TRBJ2-2; 9 bases fit TRBD2. V shed 7 bases and J 2 bases; nucleotides not matched to a gene: 5. There are 15 residues in the CDR3. Per the germline V gene, CDR1 is LNHDA and CDR2 is SQIVND (reference sequence).

The chain has TRBV5-1 and TRBJ2-3; the D gene is possibly TRBD1 (6 bases). Germline assignment: CDR1 SGHRS and CDR2 YFSETQ. The CDR3 is 16 amino acids. Deletions cut 1 base from V and 3 bases from J, with 15 bases between. This chain's CDR3 is CASSLRDTERTDTQYF. The CDR3 DNA reads as TGCGCCAGCAGCTTGCGGGACACCGAAAGGACAGATACGCAGTATTTT.

The chain recombines TRBV9 with TRBJ1-1; 7 bases align to TRBD1. This CDR3 region has 15 residues. J was trimmed by 3 bases and V by 4 bases; bases with no gene match: 9. Germline CDR1 is SGDLS and CDR2 is YYNGEE. The CDR3 nucleotides read TGTGCCAGCAGCTCTCCGACAGGGCTAGACACTGAAGCTTTCTTT. It yields the protein CASSSPTGLDTEAFF.

V is TRBV28 and J is TRBJ1-6; maybe TRBD1 (5 bases). V was cut by 4 bases and J by 1 base, with 11 bases left in between. CDR3 size: 16 residues. Germline assignment: CDR1 MDHEN and CDR2 SYDVKM. DNA for the CDR3: TGTGCCAGCAGTTCCAGGGTCGGGTCCTATAATTCACCCCTCCACTTT. Amino acid sequence: CASSSRVGSYNSPLHF. The full variable domain, its missing parts supplied by reference TRBV28 and TRBJ1-6, is DVKVTQSSRYLVKRTGEKVFLECVQDMDHENMFWYRQDPGLGLRLIYFSYDVKMKEKGDIPEGYSVSREKKERFSLILESASTNQTSMYLCASSSRVGSYNSPLHFGNGTRLTVT.

The V and J genes are TRBV28 and TRBJ2-5; 7 bases line up with TRBD2. The CDR3 totals 12 residues. V lost 8 bases, J lost 7 bases, and 7 bases stayed unmatched. Germline-derived CDR1 and CDR2 are MDHEN and SYDVKM. CDR3 region: CASWGRVGTQYF. The CDR3 nucleotides read TGTGCCAGCTGGGGGAGGGTGGGGACCCAGTACTTC.

The chain employs TRBV6-6 and TRBJ1-5; D perhaps matches TRBD1 (5 bases). Germline V gives CDR1 MNHNY, CDR2 SVGAGI (reference sequence). Trimming left V 7 bases short and J 7 bases short, with 20 bases between. CDR3 length equals 15 residues. The CDR3 DNA sequence: TGTGCCAGCAAGGCCGGGGGGGACGGAGGGCAGCCCCAGCATTTT. Protein sequence: CASKAGGDGGQPQHF.

The chain is built from TRBV7-2 and TRBJ1-3, with 7 bases identical to TRBD1. V shed 5 bases and J 4 bases; nucleotides not matched to a gene: 8. This CDR3 comprises 15 residues. Per the germline V gene, CDR1 is SGHTA and CDR2 is FQGNSA. The CDR3: CASSPDRVGGNTIYF. CDR3 nucleotide sequence: TGTGCCAGCAGCCCAGACAGGGTTGGCGGAAACACCATATATTTT.

The chain combines TRBV6-1 with TRBJ1-2; 8 nucleotides align to TRBD1. Germline trimming cut 2 bases from V and 4 bases from J; bases unmatched to any gene: 6. Germline V lookup: CDR1 MNHNS, CDR2 SASEGT. CDR3 size: 15 residues. The CDR3 spells CASSEIDRGTYGYTF. The DNA of the CDR3 is TGTGCCAGCAGTGAAATAGACAGGGGTACCTATGGCTACACCTTC.

V usage is TRBV11-2 and J usage is TRBJ1-3, with D maybe TRBD1 (5 bases). The CDR3 is 15 amino acids. The V and J ends lost 4 bases and 4 bases respectively, with 14 bases between them. Germline assignment: CDR1 SGHAT and CDR2 FQNNGV. The CDR3 coding sequence is TGTGCCAGCAGCTCTCAAGGAGGGGTCGGAAACACCATATATTTT. Protein sequence: CASSSQGGVGNTIYF.

A note on this clone: Since the CDR3 does not end with the conserved phenylalanine or tryptophan, this likely comes from a read error. The chain couples TRBV29-1 to TRBJ1-2; 7 nucleotides line up with TRBD1. CDR3 length: 14 amino acids. Germline lookup yields CDR1 SQVTM and CDR2 ANQGSEA. The V and J ends lost 6 bases and 2 bases, in that order; junction bases with no gene match: 9. The CDR3 reads CSVEGAGGNYGYTS. In nucleotides, the CDR3 is TGCAGCGTAGAGGGCGCAGGGGGAAACTATGGCTACACCTCC.

The chain couples TRBV4-2 to TRBJ2-2; D is uncertain. This CDR3 comprises 16 residues. Germline CDR1 LGHNA, CDR2 YNFKEQ. Trimming took off 2 bases at V and 2 bases at J, with 12 bases between the two ends. CDR3 nucleotides: TGTGCCAGCAGCCAATTATTGGGCGTTAACACCGGGGAGCTGTTTTTT. It is translated as CASSQLLGVNTGELFF.

The chain combines TRBV10-1 with TRBJ2-5; possible D gene TRBD2, 5 bases. Germline CDR1 reads WNHNN; CDR2 reads SYGVQD (reference sequence). The CDR3 is 16 amino acids. Trimming took 0 bases from V and 5 from J, leaving 16 bases between them. CDR3 bases: TGCGCCAGCAGTGAGTCGTCGGGATTCTTAATTGAGACCCAGTACTTC. Amino acids: CASSESSGFLIETQYF.

The rearrangement uses TRBV28 and TRBJ1-2, with D perhaps TRBD1 (5 bases). The CDR3 contains 15 residues. CDR1 and CDR2 from the germline V gene are MDHEN and SYDVKM. The V gene lost 6 bases and the J gene lost 2 bases, with 16 bases spanning the gap. Here the CDR3 DNA reads TGTGCCAGCAGCTCACTTAGGGGAGGGAACTATGGCTACACCTTC. Amino acids: CASSSLRGGNYGYTF.

V is TRBV9 and J is TRBJ2-5; 9 nucleotides align to TRBD2. CDR1 and CDR2 from the germline V gene are SGDLS and YYNGEE. The CDR3 has 16 amino acids. V gave up 4 bases and J gave up 5 bases; unmatched junction bases: 12. The CDR3 protein is CASSPAGRGGYETQYF. CDR3 nucleotide sequence: TGTGCCAGCAGCCCTGCCGGGCGGGGGGGCTATGAGACCCAGTACTTC.

The chain uses TRBV5-4 and TRBJ2-7; TRBD1 aligns across 7 bases. CDR1 is SGHNT and CDR2 is YYREEE in the germline V gene (reference sequence). The ends lost 2 bases at V and 4 bases at J; junction bases unmatched: 6. The length of the CDR3 is 14 residues. CDR3: CASSFGTDKYEQYF. The CDR3 nucleotides are TGTGCCAGCAGCTTCGGGACAGACAAATACGAGCAGTACTTC. Filled out from reference TRBV5-4 and TRBJ2-7, the complete variable domain reads ETGVTQSPTHLIKTRGQQVTLRCSSQSGHNTVSWYQQALGQGPQFIFQYYREEENGRGNFPPRFSGLQFPNYSSELNVNALELDDSALYLCASSFGTDKYEQYFGPGTRLTVT.

V usage is TRBV5-8 and J usage is TRBJ2-3, with 10 positions matching TRBD2. This CDR3 is 15 amino acids long. Germline-derived CDR1 and CDR2 are SGHTS and YDEGEE. V shed 0 bases and J 6 bases; nucleotides not matched to a gene: 4. CDR3 amino acids: CASSLVAGGVDTQYF. CDR3 in DNA: TGTGCCAGCAGCTTGGTAGCGGGAGGAGTGGATACGCAGTATTTT.

This clone has only one observation. V gene TRBV6-1 combines with J gene TRBJ2-7; TRBD1 aligns across 9 bases. The germline V gene has CDR1 MNHNS and CDR2 SASEGT. The CDR3 has 15 amino acids. The V segment lost 5 bases and the J segment 2 bases; nucleotides outside the gene matches: 7. This CDR3 is CASSFEGTGPYEQYF. CDR3 DNA: TGTGCCAGCAGTTTTGAGGGGACAGGGCCCTACGAGCAGTACTTC.

The chain uses TRBV27 and TRBJ2-4, with D possibly being TRBD2 (6 bases). V lost 5 bases to trimming and J lost 0 bases, with 11 bases between them. The CDR3 runs to 15 residues. Germline assignment: CDR1 MNHEY and CDR2 SMNVEV (reference sequence). The CDR3 sequence: CASSPPGLAKNIQYF. The CDR3 DNA follows: TGTGCCAGCAGTCCGCCGGGACTAGCCAAAAACATTCAGTACTTC.

CDR3 DNA: TGCAGTGCTCGGGAAGGCTATGGCTACACCTTC. It encodes CSAREGYGYTF. The chain has TRBV20-1 and TRBJ1-2; no firm D call. Looked up from germline, CDR1 is DFQATT and CDR2 is SNEGSKA (reference sequence). The CDR3 loop spans 11 amino acids. V lost 5 bases and J lost 4, with 8 bases in between.

The rearrangement links TRBV7-2 to TRBJ2-3; D is possibly TRBD2 (7 bases). This CDR3 has 14 amino acids. Germline V gives CDR1 SGHTA, CDR2 FQGNSA. V was clipped by 4 bases and J by 2 bases, with 10 bases between them. The CDR3 sequence: CASSSGGPTDTQYF. DNA of the CDR3: TGTGCCAGCAGCTCGGGGGGCCCCACAGATACGCAGTATTTT. Drawing the rest from reference TRBV7-2 and TRBJ2-3, the complete variable domain is GAGVSQSPSNKVTEKGKDVELRCDPISGHTALYWYRQSLGQGLEFLIYFQGNSAPDKSGLPSDRFSAERTGGSVSTLTIQRTQQEDSAVYLCASSSGGPTDTQYFGPGTRLTVL.

The chain has TRBV6-6 and TRBJ1-5, with 7 bases that match TRBD1. Germline CDR1 reads MNHNY; CDR2 reads SVGAGI (reference sequence). The CDR3 spans 15 residues. With 3 bases clipped from V and 3 bases from J, the junction kept 5 bases outside the gene matches. CDR3 in amino acids: CASSYNGQDNQPQHF. The CDR3 DNA sequence: TGTGCCAGCAGTTATAACGGACAGGACAATCAGCCCCAGCATTTT.

The chain links TRBV6-1 to TRBJ2-7; D not certain. Deletions cut 5 bases from V and 3 bases from J, with 11 bases between. The CDR3 has 13 amino acids. The germline V gene encodes CDR1 MNHNS and CDR2 SASEGT. In DNA form, the CDR3 reads TGTGCCAGCAGTACGAGCCTACTCTACGAGCAGTACTTC. Translation: CASSTSLLYEQYF.